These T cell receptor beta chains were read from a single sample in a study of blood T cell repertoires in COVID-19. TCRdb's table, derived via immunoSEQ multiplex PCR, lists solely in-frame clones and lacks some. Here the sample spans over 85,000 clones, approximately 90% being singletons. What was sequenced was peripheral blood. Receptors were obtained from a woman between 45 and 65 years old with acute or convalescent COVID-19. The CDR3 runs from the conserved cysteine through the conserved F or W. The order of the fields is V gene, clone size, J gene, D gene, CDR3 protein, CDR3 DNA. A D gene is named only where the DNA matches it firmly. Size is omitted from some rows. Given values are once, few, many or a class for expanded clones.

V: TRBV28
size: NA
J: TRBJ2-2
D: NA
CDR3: CASTPTGAGGELFF
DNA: TGTGCCAGCACCCCGACTGGCGCTGGCGGGGAGCTGTTTTTT

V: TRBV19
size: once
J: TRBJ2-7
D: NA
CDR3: CASRDQGYHEQYF
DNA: TGTGCCAGTCGGGACCAGGGGTACCACGAGCAGTACTTC

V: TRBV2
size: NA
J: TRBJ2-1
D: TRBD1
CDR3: CASSVDRVSYNEQFF
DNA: TGTGCCAGCAGCGTGGACAGGGTCTCGTACAATGAGCAGTTCTTC

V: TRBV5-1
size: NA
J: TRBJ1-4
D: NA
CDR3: CASSLFGRGTNEKLFF
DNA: TGCGCCAGCAGCTTGTTCGGGCGAGGGACTAATGAAAAACTGTTTTTT

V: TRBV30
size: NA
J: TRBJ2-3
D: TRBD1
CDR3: CAWSGQGPDTQYF
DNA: TGTGCCTGGAGCGGACAGGGCCCAGATACGCAGTATTTT

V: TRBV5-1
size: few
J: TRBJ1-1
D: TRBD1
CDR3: CASSSTGGDTEAFF
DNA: TGCGCCAGCAGCTCAACAGGGGGCGACACTGAAGCTTTCTTT

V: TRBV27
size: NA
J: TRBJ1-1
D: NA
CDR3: CASSLGGKTEAFF
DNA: TGTGCCAGCAGTTTAGGCGGGAAGACTGAAGCTTTCTTT

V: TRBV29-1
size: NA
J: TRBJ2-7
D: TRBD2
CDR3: CSAGLAGITGYEQYF
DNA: TGCAGCGCCGGACTAGCGGGAATAACAGGGTACGAGCAGTACTTC

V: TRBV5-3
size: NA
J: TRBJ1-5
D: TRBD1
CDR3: CARSPWTGRFPNQPQHF
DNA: TGTGCCAGAAGCCCCTGGACAGGGCGGTTCCCGAATCAGCCCCAGCATTTT

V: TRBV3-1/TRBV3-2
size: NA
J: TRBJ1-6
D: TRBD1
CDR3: CASSHLRTGGNSPLHF
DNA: TGTGCCAGCAGCCACCTCCGGACAGGGGGTAATTCACCCCTCCACTTT

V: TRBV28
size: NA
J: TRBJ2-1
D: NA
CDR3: CASSLPLAYAYNEQFF
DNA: TGTGCCAGCAGTTTACCTCTAGCGTACGCCTACAATGAGCAGTTCTTC

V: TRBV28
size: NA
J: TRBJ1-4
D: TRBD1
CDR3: CASSSRGQGGEKLFF
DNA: TGTGCCAGCAGCAGCCGGGGACAGGGGGGTGAAAAACTGTTTTTT

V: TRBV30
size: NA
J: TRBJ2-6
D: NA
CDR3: CAWSVSRGANVLTF
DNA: TGTGCCTGGAGTGTATCGCGCGGGGCCAACGTCCTGACTTTC

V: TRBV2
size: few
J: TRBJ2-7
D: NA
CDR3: CASSDRISEQYF
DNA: TGTGCCAGCAGTGACAGGATAAGTGAGCAGTACTTC

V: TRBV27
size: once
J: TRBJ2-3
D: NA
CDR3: CASSLEGFTDTQYF
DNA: TGTGCCAGCAGTTTAGAGGGTTTCACAGATACGCAGTATTTT

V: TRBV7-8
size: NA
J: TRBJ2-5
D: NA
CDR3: CASSLVASFVETQYF
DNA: TGTGCCAGCAGCTTAGTAGCTAGCTTCGTAGAGACCCAGTACTTC

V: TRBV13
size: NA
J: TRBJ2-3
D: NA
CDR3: CASSAGLTDTQYF
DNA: TGTGCCAGCAGCGCCGGACTCACAGATACGCAGTATTTT

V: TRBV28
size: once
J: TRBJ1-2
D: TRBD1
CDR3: CASSYGQGNYGYTF
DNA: TGTGCCAGCAGTTACGGACAGGGTAACTATGGCTACACCTTC

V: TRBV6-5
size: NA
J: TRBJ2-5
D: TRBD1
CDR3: CATRPTGAVQETQYF
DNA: TGTGCCACACGGCCTACAGGGGCAGTACAAGAGACCCAGTACTTC

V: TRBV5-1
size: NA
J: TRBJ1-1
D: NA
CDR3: CASSLAGANTEAFF
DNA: TGCGCCAGCAGCTTGGCAGGGGCGAACACTGAAGCTTTCTTT

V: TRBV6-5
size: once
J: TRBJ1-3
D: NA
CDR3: CASSYSKQGVWNTIYF
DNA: TGTGCCAGCAGTTACTCGAAACAGGGCGTTTGGAACACCATATATTTT

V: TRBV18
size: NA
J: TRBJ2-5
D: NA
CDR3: CASSPALAETQYF
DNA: TGTGCCAGCTCACCGGCACTAGCCGAGACCCAGTACTTC

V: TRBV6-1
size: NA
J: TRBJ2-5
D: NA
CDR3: CASSERIRGTVETQYF
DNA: TGTGCCAGCAGTGAGAGGATTCGGGGGACCGTGGAGACCCAGTACTTC

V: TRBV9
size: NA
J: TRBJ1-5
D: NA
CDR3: CAAPPWCNQPQHF
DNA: TGTGCCGCGCCTCCGTGGTGCAATCAGCCCCAGCATTTT

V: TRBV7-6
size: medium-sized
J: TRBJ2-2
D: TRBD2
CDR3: CASSFGSDGRGTGELFF
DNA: TGTGCCAGCAGCTTCGGTTCAGACGGGAGGGGGACCGGGGAGCTGTTTTTT

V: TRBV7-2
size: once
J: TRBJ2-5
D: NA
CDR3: CASRRSSANQETQYF
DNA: TGTGCCAGTCGCCGGAGTAGCGCCAACCAAGAGACCCAGTACTTC

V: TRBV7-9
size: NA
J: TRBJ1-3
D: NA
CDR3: CASSAGSSPGNTIYF
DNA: TGTGCCAGCAGCGCGGGATCGTCCCCTGGAAACACCATATATTTT

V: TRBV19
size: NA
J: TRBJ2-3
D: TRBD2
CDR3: CASSNSGTVDTQYF
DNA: TGTGCCAGTAGTAATAGCGGGACCGTAGATACGCAGTATTTT

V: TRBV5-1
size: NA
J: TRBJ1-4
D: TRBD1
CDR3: CASSLSPGGNEKLFF
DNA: TGCGCCAGCAGCCTCAGCCCAGGGGGCAATGAAAAACTGTTTTTT

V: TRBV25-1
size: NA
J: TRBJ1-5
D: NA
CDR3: CASSGASNQPQHF
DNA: TGTGCCAGCAGTGGGGCAAGCAATCAGCCCCAGCATTTT

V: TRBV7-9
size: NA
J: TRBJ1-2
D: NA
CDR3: CASSAPWMRGWGYTF
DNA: TGTGCCAGCAGCGCCCCTTGGATGCGGGGGTGGGGCTACACCTTC

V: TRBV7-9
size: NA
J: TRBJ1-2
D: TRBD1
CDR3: CASSSGQVAGYTF
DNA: TGTGCCAGCAGCTCGGGACAGGTCGCTGGCTACACCTTC

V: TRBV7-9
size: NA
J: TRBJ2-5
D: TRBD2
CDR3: CASSLAAAGSGQETQYF
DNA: TGTGCCAGCAGCTTAGCTGCAGCGGGATCGGGACAAGAGACCCAGTACTTC

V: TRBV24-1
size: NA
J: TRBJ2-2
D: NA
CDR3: CATSDARGVGIGELFF
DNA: TGTGCCACCAGTGATGCCCGCGGGGTGGGAATCGGGGAGCTGTTTTTT

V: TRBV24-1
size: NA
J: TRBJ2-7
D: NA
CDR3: CATSGDGGSSYEQYF
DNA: TGTGCCACCAGTGGGGACGGGGGTAGCTCCTACGAGCAGTACTTC

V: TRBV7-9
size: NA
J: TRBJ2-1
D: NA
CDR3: CASSAPGLNYNEQFF
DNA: TGTGCCAGCAGCGCCCCGGGACTCAACTACAATGAGCAGTTCTTC

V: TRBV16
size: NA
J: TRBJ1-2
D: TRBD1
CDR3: CASSQSYRGEGYTF
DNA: TGTGCCAGCAGCCAATCTTACAGGGGCGAAGGCTACACCTTC

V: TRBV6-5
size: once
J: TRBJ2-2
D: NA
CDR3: CASLSGAGRELFF
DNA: TGTGCCAGCCTGTCAGGGGCTGGCAGGGAGCTGTTTTTT

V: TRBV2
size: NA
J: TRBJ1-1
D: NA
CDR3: CASSEERHLNTEAFF
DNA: TGTGCCAGCAGTGAAGAAAGACACCTGAACACTGAAGCTTTCTTT

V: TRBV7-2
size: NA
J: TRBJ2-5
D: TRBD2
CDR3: CASSPWTSGRIKTQYF
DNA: TGTGCCAGCAGCCCGTGGACTAGCGGGAGGATAAAGACCCAGTACTTC

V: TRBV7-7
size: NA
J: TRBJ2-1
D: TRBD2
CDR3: CASSLQMPGTSGEQFF
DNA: TGTGCCAGCAGCCTTCAGATGCCCGGGACTAGCGGGGAGCAGTTCTTC

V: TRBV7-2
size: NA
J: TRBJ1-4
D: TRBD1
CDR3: CASSPVPTGWHEKLFF
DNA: TGTGCCAGCAGCCCAGTCCCGACAGGGTGGCATGAAAAACTGTTTTTT

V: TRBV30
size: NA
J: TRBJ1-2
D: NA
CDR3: CAWSPPGITNYGYTF
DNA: TGTGCCTGGAGTCCTCCCGGGATTACTAACTATGGCTACACCTTC

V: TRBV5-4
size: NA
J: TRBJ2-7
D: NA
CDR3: CASSLGEGGNYEQYF
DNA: TGTGCCAGCAGCTTGGGAGAGGGCGGTAACTACGAGCAGTACTTC

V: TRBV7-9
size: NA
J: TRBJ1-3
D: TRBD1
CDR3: CASSTEGAQGNTIYF
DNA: TGTGCCAGCAGCACGGAGGGGGCGCAAGGAAACACCATATATTTT